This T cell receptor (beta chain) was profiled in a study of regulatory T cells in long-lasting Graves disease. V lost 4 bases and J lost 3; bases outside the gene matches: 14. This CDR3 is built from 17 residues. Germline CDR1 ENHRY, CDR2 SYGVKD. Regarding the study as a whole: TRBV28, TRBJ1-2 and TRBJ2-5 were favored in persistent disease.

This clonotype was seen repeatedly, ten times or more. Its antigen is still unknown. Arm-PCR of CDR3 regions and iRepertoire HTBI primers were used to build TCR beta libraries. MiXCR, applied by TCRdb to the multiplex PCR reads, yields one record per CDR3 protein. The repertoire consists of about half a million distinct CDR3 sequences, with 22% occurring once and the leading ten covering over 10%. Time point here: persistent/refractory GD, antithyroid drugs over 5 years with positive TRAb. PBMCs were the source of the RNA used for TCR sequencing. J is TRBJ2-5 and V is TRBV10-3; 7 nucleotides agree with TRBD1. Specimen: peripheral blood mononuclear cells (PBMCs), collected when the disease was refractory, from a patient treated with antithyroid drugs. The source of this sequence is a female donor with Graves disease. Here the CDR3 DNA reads TGTGCCATCAGTGGACAGGGTTTGCGAAGGATTGAAGAGACCCAGTACTTC. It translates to CAISGQGLRRIEETQYF.